This TCR beta chain was captured by sequencing in a study of blood T cell repertoires in COVID-19 (dated by TCRdb to 2020 to 2022). With regard to the full study: Collaborator samples came from the United States, Italy and Spain and covered acute and convalescent phases of COVID-19. The repertoires were made available in a free public database intended to serve as a resource for research on the immune response to SARS-CoV-2. The material from the prospective study consisted of cDNA or gDNA derived from T cells, B-cell-depleted T cells, or PBMCs. Where available, HLA class I and class II types were taken from metadata supplied by the sample provider and were not determined by assay-based typing. Nearly every sample came with metadata listing a de-identified subject ID, COVID-19 status, age in years and sex. The samples were drawn from the first 160 participants of the ongoing ImmuneRACE study and from 950 to 1,500 subjects provided by 6 global collaborators. Deeply sampled blood TCRbeta repertoires from subjects exposed to, actively infected with, or recovered from COVID-19 were included in the dataset. The study at large found these results: The amount of clinical and demographic metadata varied by source and participant and was provided uncurated.

One collaborating source in Seattle enrolled patients during active infection and followed them longitudinally through the course of disease. The collaborating institutions used their own protocols to collect whole blood in K2EDTA tubes. For TCRbeta analysis, collaborators shipped samples in one of three forms: frozen whole blood, isolated PBMCs, or DNA extracted from either of those sample types. TCRbeta CDR3 regions were amplified from genomic DNA using the immunoSEQ Assay, a bias-controlled multiplex PCR. Processing in the source paper ran as follows. Nucleated cell counts per sample were estimated from amplification of reference gene primers within the assay. Sequence reads were collapsed and filtered to measure the absolute abundance of every unique TCRbeta CDR3 rearrangement. For each sample, productive Simpson clonality was calculated as the square root of Simpson's diversity index over productive rearrangements. TCRdb carries this immuneACCESS record with in-frame sequences only. Its versions omit some clonotypes, under half of them owing to an unresolved V gene in the studies checked, with the rest unexplained. V and J calls and clone size are given by that table; D and trimming were obtained from the DNA. This sample gives some 190,000 clones in total; under 90% of them show up just once. 15% to 20% of the sample rests with the top ten.

A few counts support this clone. Its specific antigen is unknown. It has no much larger one-base neighbor in the sample; base qualities were not kept. The sample taken for sequencing was peripheral blood. The origin of this receptor is a person aged 70 to 85 with COVID-19, enrolled during active disease.

The CDR3 is CSVTRGNYNEQFF. The DNA sequence follows: TGCAGCGTCACACGGGGGAACTACAATGAGCAGTTCTTC. The sequence joins TRBV29-1 to TRBJ2-1; TRBD2 might be the D gene, on 6 matching bases. The cysteine opens and the phenylalanine closes a CDR3 of 13 amino acids. CDR3 DNA only is kept here, 39 bases in frame from base 1. The V end loses 6 bases and the J end loses 3 bases, and a stretch of 12 bases separates them. The germline V gene gives CDR1 as SQVTM and CDR2 as ANQGSEA.